These T cell receptor beta chains were read from a single sample in a study of blood T cell repertoires in COVID-19. Profiled with immunoSEQ multiplex PCR; TCRdb holds only in-frame clones, not every one. The table lists tens of thousands of clones, 70% to 80% of them singletons. Sequencing was performed on peripheral blood. These receptors all come from a human donor in a cohort sampled during active COVID-19. Both conserved end residues are part of each CDR3. The order of the fields is D gene, J gene, CDR3 length, V gene, clone size, CDR3 DNA, CDR3 protein. The D gene is left open where the match is weak. Clone size is shown for a subset of rows, as once, few, many or a class of expanded clone.

d_call: .; j_call: TRBJ1-5; cdr3_length: 17; v_call: TRBV9; clone_size: .; cdr3_nt: TGTGCCAGCAGCACCCATGCCGGACAGTGGAACAATCAGCCCCAGCATTTT; cdr3_aa: CASSTHAGQWNNQPQHF
d_call: .; j_call: TRBJ2-3; cdr3_length: 13; v_call: TRBV15; clone_size: .; cdr3_nt: TGTGCCACCAGCAGGGGAGACACAGATACGCAGTATTTT; cdr3_aa: CATSRGDTDTQYF
d_call: TRBD2; j_call: TRBJ2-3; cdr3_length: 18; v_call: TRBV27; clone_size: few; cdr3_nt: TGTGCCAGCAGTTGGGGACCGAGACTAGCGGGAGCCCCAGATACGCAGTATTTT; cdr3_aa: CASSWGPRLAGAPDTQYF
d_call: .; j_call: TRBJ1-5; cdr3_length: 14; v_call: TRBV7-2; clone_size: .; cdr3_nt: TGTGCCAGCAGCAGGCAGGCGTTGAATCAGCCCCAGCATTTT; cdr3_aa: CASSRQALNQPQHF
d_call: TRBD1; j_call: TRBJ1-2; cdr3_length: 16; v_call: TRBV5-1; clone_size: .; cdr3_nt: TGCGCCAGCAGCCCCCGGACAGGGGCCTTTAACTATGGCTACACCTTC; cdr3_aa: CASSPRTGAFNYGYTF
d_call: TRBD1; j_call: TRBJ1-4; cdr3_length: 13; v_call: TRBV11-2; clone_size: .; cdr3_nt: TGTGCCAGCAGCTTAGTGACAGGGGAAAAACTGTTTTTT; cdr3_aa: CASSLVTGEKLFF
d_call: .; j_call: TRBJ1-1; cdr3_length: 13; v_call: TRBV30; clone_size: .; cdr3_nt: TGTGCCTGGAGGGACTGGGGGCTCACTGAAGCTTTCTTT; cdr3_aa: CAWRDWGLTEAFF
d_call: TRBD2; j_call: TRBJ2-3; cdr3_length: 16; v_call: TRBV11-3; clone_size: .; cdr3_nt: TGTGCCAGCAGCTCGGGACTAGCGGGAGGCCCAGATACGCAGTATTTT; cdr3_aa: CASSSGLAGGPDTQYF
d_call: TRBD2; j_call: TRBJ2-3; cdr3_length: 16; v_call: TRBV7-2; clone_size: .; cdr3_nt: TGTGCCAGCAGCCCCGAAGCGGGGGCGCGCACAGATACGCAGTATTTT; cdr3_aa: CASSPEAGARTDTQYF
d_call: TRBD1; j_call: TRBJ1-6; cdr3_length: 14; v_call: TRBV6-5; clone_size: .; cdr3_nt: TGTGCCAGCGGGACCGGGACAGGGGATTCACCCCTCCACTTT; cdr3_aa: CASGTGTGDSPLHF
d_call: TRBD1; j_call: TRBJ2-3; cdr3_length: 15; v_call: TRBV5-1; clone_size: .; cdr3_nt: TGCGCCAGCAGCTCGACAGGGGCTAGCACAGATACGCAGTATTTT; cdr3_aa: CASSSTGASTDTQYF
d_call: TRBD2; j_call: TRBJ2-1; cdr3_length: 15; v_call: TRBV18; clone_size: .; cdr3_nt: TGTGCCAGCTCAGGGACTAGCGGGAGCTACAATGAGCAGTTCTTC; cdr3_aa: CASSGTSGSYNEQFF
d_call: .; j_call: TRBJ2-2; cdr3_length: 15; v_call: TRBV28; clone_size: few; cdr3_nt: TGTGCCAGCAGTTTTCGTCCGACTAGTGCCGGGGAGCTGTTTTTT; cdr3_aa: CASSFRPTSAGELFF
d_call: TRBD1; j_call: TRBJ2-7; cdr3_length: 13; v_call: TRBV11-2; clone_size: .; cdr3_nt: TGTGCCAGCAGCCTCGACAGGGGTCACGAGCAGTACTTC; cdr3_aa: CASSLDRGHEQYF
d_call: TRBD2; j_call: TRBJ2-1; cdr3_length: 16; v_call: TRBV6-6; clone_size: .; cdr3_nt: TGTGCCAGCGGCCTGCCCGGGACTAGCGGGTACAATGAGCAGTTCTTC; cdr3_aa: CASGLPGTSGYNEQFF
d_call: .; j_call: TRBJ1-2; cdr3_length: 15; v_call: TRBV10-1; clone_size: once; cdr3_nt: TGCGCCAGAAGACTTCGGAACCGACCTAACTATGGCTACACCTTC; cdr3_aa: CARRLRNRPNYGYTF
d_call: TRBD2; j_call: TRBJ2-3; cdr3_length: 16; v_call: TRBV4-3; clone_size: .; cdr3_nt: TGCGCCAGCAGCATCCGGACTAGAGGCCTCACAGATACGCAGTATTTT; cdr3_aa: CASSIRTRGLTDTQYF
d_call: TRBD1; j_call: TRBJ2-7; cdr3_length: 15; v_call: TRBV13; clone_size: .; cdr3_nt: TGTGCCAGCAGCCCTCCCAAGACAGGGAGCTACGAGCAGTACTTC; cdr3_aa: CASSPPKTGSYEQYF
d_call: .; j_call: TRBJ1-2; cdr3_length: 14; v_call: TRBV19; clone_size: .; cdr3_nt: TGTGCCAGTTCTGAAGGGCAGGGACTTGGTGGCTACACCTTC; cdr3_aa: CASSEGQGLGGYTF
d_call: .; j_call: TRBJ2-7; cdr3_length: 15; v_call: TRBV24-1; clone_size: .; cdr3_nt: TGTGCCACCAGTGACCCCGGGAGGGGGCGAGGCGAGCAGTACTTC; cdr3_aa: CATSDPGRGRGEQYF
d_call: .; j_call: TRBJ1-6; cdr3_length: 16; v_call: TRBV14; clone_size: .; cdr3_nt: TGTGCCAGCAGCCAAAGAGGAGGTTCTGGAGGGTCACCCCTCCACTTT; cdr3_aa: CASSQRGGSGGSPLHF
d_call: .; j_call: TRBJ1-3; cdr3_length: 15; v_call: TRBV5-6; clone_size: .; cdr3_nt: TGTGCCAGCAGCTTCAATGGGGGCGCTGGAAACACCATATATTTT; cdr3_aa: CASSFNGGAGNTIYF
d_call: TRBD2; j_call: TRBJ2-5; cdr3_length: 14; v_call: TRBV27; clone_size: .; cdr3_nt: TGTGCCAGCAGGACGGGGGGTAGACAAGAGACCCAGTACTTC; cdr3_aa: CASRTGGRQETQYF
d_call: .; j_call: TRBJ2-5; cdr3_length: 15; v_call: TRBV7-9; clone_size: once; cdr3_nt: TGTGCCAGCAGCTTAGAAGGAGGACAGCGGGAGACCCAGTACTTC; cdr3_aa: CASSLEGGQRETQYF
d_call: TRBD1; j_call: TRBJ1-2; cdr3_length: 13; v_call: TRBV7-2; clone_size: .; cdr3_nt: TGTGCCAGCAGCCGGGACAGGGTGGGCGGCTACACCTTC; cdr3_aa: CASSRDRVGGYTF
d_call: TRBD2; j_call: TRBJ2-6; cdr3_length: 19; v_call: TRBV5-1; clone_size: .; cdr3_nt: TGCGCCAGCAGCTTCTTAGCGGGAGGGCCCGCGGAAGGGGCCAACGTCCTGACTTTC; cdr3_aa: CASSFLAGGPAEGANVLTF
d_call: TRBD2; j_call: TRBJ2-1; cdr3_length: 14; v_call: TRBV28; clone_size: .; cdr3_nt: TGTGCCAGCAGTCCAAGACAGGGACTAGCGGGAGGATTCTTC; cdr3_aa: CASSPRQGLAGGFF
d_call: TRBD1; j_call: TRBJ2-5; cdr3_length: 17; v_call: TRBV7-2; clone_size: few; cdr3_nt: TGTGCCAGCAGCTTAGCGGTTTCGGGACAGCCTAAAGAGACCCAGTACTTC; cdr3_aa: CASSLAVSGQPKETQYF
d_call: TRBD1; j_call: TRBJ2-3; cdr3_length: 16; v_call: TRBV18; clone_size: .; cdr3_nt: TGTGCCAGCTCACCAAGGACAGGGCGGAGCACAGATACGCAGTATTTT; cdr3_aa: CASSPRTGRSTDTQYF
d_call: TRBD1; j_call: TRBJ1-4; cdr3_length: 16; v_call: TRBV5-4; clone_size: few; cdr3_nt: TGTGCCAGCAGTCGTACAGGGGGCAAGTGGGATGAAAAACTGTTTTTT; cdr3_aa: CASSRTGGKWDEKLFF
d_call: TRBD2; j_call: TRBJ2-5; cdr3_length: 12; v_call: TRBV30; clone_size: .; cdr3_nt: TGTGCCTGGTTCGCGGGGGGGAAGACCCAGTACTTC; cdr3_aa: CAWFAGGKTQYF
d_call: TRBD1; j_call: TRBJ1-5; cdr3_length: 12; v_call: TRBV29-1; clone_size: .; cdr3_nt: TGCAGCGTTGGGGGACAGAATCAGCCCCAGCATTTT; cdr3_aa: CSVGGQNQPQHF
d_call: TRBD2; j_call: TRBJ2-3; cdr3_length: 16; v_call: TRBV7-2; clone_size: once; cdr3_nt: TGTGCCAGCAGCTATAGTGGGCTAGCGGGAAAGGATACGCAGTATTTT; cdr3_aa: CASSYSGLAGKDTQYF
d_call: .; j_call: TRBJ1-5; cdr3_length: 15; v_call: TRBV7-2; clone_size: .; cdr3_nt: TGTGCCAGCAGCTTAACAGGGTTGGGCAATCAGCCCCAGCATTTT; cdr3_aa: CASSLTGLGNQPQHF
d_call: TRBD2; j_call: TRBJ2-1; cdr3_length: 15; v_call: TRBV2; clone_size: many; cdr3_nt: TGTGCCAGCAGTGAACGGGAGGGAACCTACAATGAGCAGTTCTTC; cdr3_aa: CASSEREGTYNEQFF
d_call: .; j_call: TRBJ1-5; cdr3_length: 15; v_call: TRBV2; clone_size: .; cdr3_nt: TGTGCCAGCAGGGAGGAGGGCAGGGAGGGTCAGCCCCAGCATTTT; cdr3_aa: CASREEGREGQPQHF
d_call: .; j_call: TRBJ2-5; cdr3_length: 19; v_call: TRBV27; clone_size: .; cdr3_nt: TGTGCCAGCAGTTTAACCCGAAGTAACTACAGGTCCCACCAAGAGACCCAGTACTTC; cdr3_aa: CASSLTRSNYRSHQETQYF
d_call: TRBD2; j_call: TRBJ2-5; cdr3_length: 15; v_call: TRBV7-6; clone_size: .; cdr3_nt: TGTGCCAGCAGCTCCGGGACTAGCGGGACTGAGACCCAGTACTTC; cdr3_aa: CASSSGTSGTETQYF
d_call: .; j_call: TRBJ1-6; cdr3_length: 15; v_call: TRBV6-6; clone_size: .; cdr3_nt: TGTGCCAGCAGTTACTCGCAGGGTGATAATTCACCCCTCCACTTT; cdr3_aa: CASSYSQGDNSPLHF
d_call: .; j_call: TRBJ2-5; cdr3_length: 15; v_call: TRBV7-2; clone_size: .; cdr3_nt: TGTGCCAGCAGCTTACAGCCGGTAGGGGCAGAGACCCAGTACTTC; cdr3_aa: CASSLQPVGAETQYF
d_call: .; j_call: TRBJ2-1; cdr3_length: 14; v_call: TRBV27; clone_size: .; cdr3_nt: TGTGCCACGCAGTCGTGGGGGGAGAAAAATGAGCAGTTCTTC; cdr3_aa: CATQSWGEKNEQFF
d_call: TRBD1; j_call: TRBJ2-7; cdr3_length: 16; v_call: TRBV11-3; clone_size: many; cdr3_nt: TGTGCCAGCAGCTTAGACCAGACAGGGGGGACCTACGAGCAGTACTTC; cdr3_aa: CASSLDQTGGTYEQYF
d_call: .; j_call: TRBJ1-3; cdr3_length: 16; v_call: TRBV6-5; clone_size: .; cdr3_nt: TGTGCCAGCAGTTACTCCCCCCCCAGCTCTGGAAACACCATATATTTT; cdr3_aa: CASSYSPPSSGNTIYF
d_call: .; j_call: TRBJ2-7; cdr3_length: 15; v_call: TRBV18; clone_size: .; cdr3_nt: TGTGCCAGCTCACCACGTACCCCAGGGTACAGCGAGCAGTACTTC; cdr3_aa: CASSPRTPGYSEQYF
d_call: TRBD2; j_call: TRBJ2-7; cdr3_length: 13; v_call: TRBV5-4; clone_size: .; cdr3_nt: TGTGCCACCCACCTGGCGGGAGTCTACGAGCAGTACTTC; cdr3_aa: CATHLAGVYEQYF
d_call: TRBD1; j_call: TRBJ1-1; cdr3_length: 13; v_call: TRBV5-1; clone_size: .; cdr3_nt: TGCGCCAGCAGCGGGACAGGGCCTCCTGAAGCTTTCTTT; cdr3_aa: CASSGTGPPEAFF